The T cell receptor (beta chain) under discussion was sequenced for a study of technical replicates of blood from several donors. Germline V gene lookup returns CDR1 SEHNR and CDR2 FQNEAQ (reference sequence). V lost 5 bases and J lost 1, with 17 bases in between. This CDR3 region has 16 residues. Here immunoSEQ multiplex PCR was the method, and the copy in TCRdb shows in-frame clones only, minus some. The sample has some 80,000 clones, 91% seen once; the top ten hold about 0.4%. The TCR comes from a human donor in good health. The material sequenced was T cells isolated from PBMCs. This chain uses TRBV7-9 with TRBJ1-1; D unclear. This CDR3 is CASSQSTGRTNTEAFF. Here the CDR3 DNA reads TGTGCCAGCAGCCAAAGCACCGGGAGAACGAACACTGAAGCTTTCTTT.